The entry below gives a single T cell receptor beta chain sequence along with its context. Participant reports of clinical history set cohort assignment. The data were obtained in a study of blood T cell repertoires in COVID-19. Generated by immunoSEQ multiplex PCR, the TCRdb table keeps only in-frame clones and is missing some. The sample records 200,000 to 250,000 clones, 75% to 90% being singletons. CDR1 is MNHEY, CDR2 SMNVEV, per germline (reference sequence). The trim removed 6 bases at V and 3 bases at J, leaving 9 bases unmatched. CDR3 length: 15 amino acids. The sequenced material came from PBMCs or T cells enriched from blood (not recorded which). The rearrangement links TRBV27 to TRBJ2-3, with 7 bases identical to TRBD1. The sequence was collected from a woman aged 25 to 39 who had recovered from COVID-19. The CDR3 coding sequence is TGTGCCAGCAGCCTAACAGGGGTGAGGACAGATACGCAGTATTTT. This sequence encodes CASSLTGVRTDTQYF.